This record covers a single TCR beta chain. Its antigen remains unknown. Treg sorting used a CD4+CD25+CD127-/low gate. Trimming cost V 5 bases and J 8 bases; bases outside gene matches: 14. Germline CDR1 reads DFQATT; CDR2 reads SNEGSKA (reference sequence). This CDR3 contains 14 residues. The study's findings and limits: The TCR gene usage of tumor memory CD4+ T cells clustered together with blood and lymph node memory CD4+ cells and with lymph node naive CD4+ cells. Tumor Tregs overlapped most with tumor, then blood, naive CD4+ cells.

Constant-region reverse primers amplified full-length variable regions, followed by semi-nested Nested Universal Primer A PCR. MiXCR was run by TCRdb on the 5' RACE reads, yielding one entry per CDR3 protein. The sample comprises 52,000 or so distinct CDR3 sequences, around 20% of which are singletons, and roughly 2.9% rests with the top ten. Sequences were obtained from tumor-infiltrating Tregs sorted from the breast tumor. This clonotype was sampled from a female donor with breast cancer. The genes are TRBV20-1 and TRBJ1-2; 7 nucleotides agree with TRBD1. The CDR3, as DNA: TGCAGTGCTCAAGACAGGACAGGAGTATTAGGCTACACCTTC. Its translation: CSAQDRTGVLGYTF.